One sample yielded the 5 T cell receptor beta chains listed below, sequenced in a study of shared clonotypes between healthy human individuals. Some clones are missing from TCRdb's copy, which holds only in-frame ones; the method was immunoSEQ multiplex PCR. Of some 2,100,000 clones in the sample, about 94% were seen once. What was sequenced was naive CD4+ T cells sorted from blood. Subset in this sample: CD45RA+ positively selected. All receptors derive from a man younger than 35 in good health.

This clone was detected only once. This sequence joins TRBV29-1 and TRBJ2-3; D may be TRBD2 (6 bases). Trimming pared 8 bases from V and 6 bases from J, leaving 12 bases between. Germline V gene lookup returns CDR1 SQVTM and CDR2 ANQGSEA. This CDR3 comprises 11 residues. CDR3 amino acids: CSTLGGDTQYF. As DNA, the CDR3 is TGCAGCACCTTAGGAGGGGATACGCAGTATTTT.

Note on this clone: Other nucleotide sequences in the sample specify the same CDR3. This chain joins TRBV9 and TRBJ1-5; D is uncertain. V dropped 0 bases and J dropped 5 bases, with 6 bases sitting between them. CDR3 size: 13 residues. Per germline, CDR1 SGDLS and CDR2 YYNGEE. CDR3 protein: CASSVGRDQPQHF. CDR3 DNA: TGTGCCAGCAGCGTAGGCAGAGATCAGCCCCAGCATTTT.

The chain carries TRBV5-5 and TRBJ1-6; D may be TRBD1 (6 bases). V was cut by 0 bases and J by 7 bases, with 11 bases left in between. CDR1 and CDR2 from the germline V gene are SGHKS and YYEKEE (reference sequence). CDR3 length: 15 amino acids. The CDR3, as DNA: TGTGCCAGCAGCTTGGCCGCCGACAGGAATTCACCCCTCCACTTT. Translation gives CASSLAADRNSPLHF.

This chain connects TRBV5-4 to TRBJ2-1; 13 nucleotides agree with TRBD2. The CDR3 has 15 residues. After removal of 5 bases from V and 6 bases from J, the junction contained 5 bases not matched to a gene. Looked up from germline, CDR1 is SGHNT and CDR2 is YYREEE (reference sequence). The DNA of the CDR3 is TGTGCCAGCAGTTCTGGGACTAGCGGGGTCAATGAGCAGTTCTTC. It yields the protein CASSSGTSGVNEQFF.

The V gene is TRBV27, the J gene TRBJ1-4; D uncertain. Deletions cut 2 bases from V and 3 bases from J, with 7 bases between. Germline-derived CDR1 and CDR2 are MNHEY and SMNVEV (reference sequence). The CDR3 runs 14 residues. CDR3 sequence: CASSLGVPNEKLFF. Written as DNA, the CDR3 is TGTGCCAGCAGTTTAGGGGTCCCTAATGAAAAACTGTTTTTT. Drawing the rest from reference TRBV27 and TRBJ1-4, the complete variable domain is EAQVTQNPRYLITVTGKKLTVTCSQNMNHEYMSWYRQDPGLGLRQIYYSMNVEVTDKGDVPEGYKVSRKEKRNFPLILESPSPNQTSLYFCASSLGVPNEKLFFGSGTQLSVL.